What follows describes a single TCR beta chain. TCRdb reprocessed the RT-PCR reads via MiXCR and lists one record per CDR3 protein. This table holds about 700,000 distinct CDR3 sequences, 12% to 15% found once. The V gene's germline CDR1 is SGHAT and CDR2 FQNNGV. The CDR3 runs to 14 residues. Trimming pared 4 bases from V and 7 bases from J, leaving 16 bases between. The sequencing input was memory CD4+ T cells from blood. This TCR came from a female donor in good health, serving as a healthy control. This chain links TRBV11-2 with TRBJ2-5, with D maybe TRBD2 (6 bases). The CDR3 DNA reads TGTGCCAGCAGCTCCAGTTCGGGGGTCGTGACCCAGTACTTC. As protein: CASSSSSGVVTQYF. The complete variable domain, with remaining parts taken from reference TRBV11-2 and TRBJ2-5, reads EAGVAQSPRYKIIEKRQSVAFWCNPISGHATLYWYQQILGQGPKLLIQFQNNGVVDDSQLPKDRFSAERLKGVDSTLKIQPAKLEDSAVYLCASSSSSGVVTQYFGPGTRLLVL.